This TCR beta chain was captured by sequencing in a study of shared clonotypes between healthy human individuals. Across the whole study: A couple of female and three male donors aged 18 to 49 were enrolled. Researchers assigned three CD4 naive, three CD4 memory, two CD8 naive and one CD8 memory plate to each donor.

All donors were healthy HIV-negative adults lacking recent acute infections or vaccinations. Only in-frame clones appear in the TCRdb table, and some are missing; sequencing was by immunoSEQ multiplex PCR. This sample carries about 1 million clones, more than 65% of them seen once, and the ten largest clones take about 1.5%. Notes on this clone: The antigen remains undetermined.

Overall study results and limits: The sharing of about 5% of naive CD4 clonotypes was seen across a few donors.

From germline, CDR1 is GTSNPN and CDR2 SVGIG (reference sequence). Trimming shortened V by 4 bases and J by 4 bases, and 13 bases separated the two germline ends. The CDR3 has 13 amino acids. This clonotype originated in a man in his late teens or twenties in good health. The source material was memory CD4+ T cells sorted from blood. Documented subset: CD45RA-negative fraction. V and J are TRBV30 and TRBJ1-2; perhaps TRBD1 as D (5 bases). This CDR3 reads CAWMGPRVYGYTF. CDR3 bases: TGTGCCTGGATGGGCCCCAGGGTCTATGGCTACACCTTC.